This is a list of T cell receptor beta chains from one sample in a study of CD8+ T cells in alopecia areata. Clones were sequenced by immunoSEQ multiplex PCR, and TCRdb holds only the in-frame ones, with some missing. Altogether 170,000 or so clones are present, about 63% being singletons, with the ten largest covering about 15%. The specimen was CD4+ T cells sorted from blood, collected at week 0. All receptors come from a human donor with alopecia areata. Each CDR3 is given with its conserved first and last residue. D genes are given only for firm matches. Size values are once, few and many counts, or a class for expanded clones, and some rows have none.

TRBJ1-1	TRBV30	-	-	TGTGCCTGGAGTGATCAGGGGCCCACTGAAGCTTTCTTT	CAWSDQGPTEAFF
TRBJ1-1	TRBV29-1	-	-	TGCAGCGTTGAAGCCCCGACAGGAGTGAACACTGAAGCTTTCTTT	CSVEAPTGVNTEAFF
TRBJ2-5	TRBV9	-	TRBD1	TGTGCCAGCACCCCCGGGACAGAAGAGACCCAGTACTTC	CASTPGTEETQYF
TRBJ2-2	TRBV5-1	-	-	TGCGCCAGCAGCTTGAACACCGGGGAGCTGTTTTTT	CASSLNTGELFF
TRBJ2-2	TRBV11-2	-	-	TGTGCCAGCAGCCCCCGAGAGCTGTTTTTT	CASSPRELFF
TRBJ2-6	TRBV10-3	few	TRBD1	TGTGCCGCAACGGGACAGGTGGGCTCTGGGGCCAACGTCCTGACTTTC	CAATGQVGSGANVLTF
TRBJ1-6	TRBV6-5	few	-	TGTGCCAGCACCATAGAATTGAATTCACCCCTCCACTTT	CASTIELNSPLHF
TRBJ2-5	TRBV29-1	-	-	TGCAGCGTCGAGGGGCGGGGGCACAAATGGGGGGAGACCCAGTACTTC	CSVEGRGHKWGETQYF
TRBJ2-5	TRBV29-1	once	TRBD2	TGCAGCGTTGGGTCACACGGGGGGGAAGAGACCCAGTACTTC	CSVGSHGGEETQYF
TRBJ1-5	TRBV30	few	-	TGTGCCTGGAGTGTACAGGAGAATCAGCCCCAGCATTTT	CAWSVQENQPQHF
TRBJ1-1	TRBV5-6	few	-	TGTGCCAGCAGCTCGACAGTTGAAGCTTTCTTT	CASSSTVEAFF
TRBJ2-6	TRBV5-4	-	-	TGTGCCAGCAGCCTCTCAGGGGCCTCTGGGGCCAACGTCCTGACTTTC	CASSLSGASGANVLTF
TRBJ2-5	TRBV28	-	-	TGTGCCAGCAGCCTCCCGACAGGAAAGGAGACCCAGTACTTC	CASSLPTGKETQYF
TRBJ1-2	TRBV2	-	-	TGTGCCAGCACCGAGATGTTCCACTATGGCTACACCTTC	CASTEMFHYGYTF
TRBJ1-5	TRBV5-1	-	TRBD1	TGCGCCAGCAGCGTCACAGGGGAGGCCAATCAGCCCCAGCATTTT	CASSVTGEANQPQHF
TRBJ1-2	TRBV29-1	once	-	TGCAGCGTTGCCACCCCGGTGGGGGTAGGTAGTGACTATGGCTACACCTTC	CSVATPVGVGSDYGYTF
TRBJ1-4	TRBV30	few	TRBD1	TGTGCCTGGACCACCGGGCAGGGGGATGAAAAACTGTTTTTT	CAWTTGQGDEKLFF
TRBJ1-2	TRBV30	once	-	TGTGCCTGGAGTCCAGGGGATGACTATGGCTACACCTTC	CAWSPGDDYGYTF
TRBJ2-3	TRBV29-1	-	-	TGCAGCGTTGAAGGGACTCTTACAGATACGCAGTATTTT	CSVEGTLTDTQYF
TRBJ2-5	TRBV5-1	-	-	TGCGCCAGCAGCCCCGTCGACGACAGGCGAGAGACCCAGTACTTC	CASSPVDDRRETQYF